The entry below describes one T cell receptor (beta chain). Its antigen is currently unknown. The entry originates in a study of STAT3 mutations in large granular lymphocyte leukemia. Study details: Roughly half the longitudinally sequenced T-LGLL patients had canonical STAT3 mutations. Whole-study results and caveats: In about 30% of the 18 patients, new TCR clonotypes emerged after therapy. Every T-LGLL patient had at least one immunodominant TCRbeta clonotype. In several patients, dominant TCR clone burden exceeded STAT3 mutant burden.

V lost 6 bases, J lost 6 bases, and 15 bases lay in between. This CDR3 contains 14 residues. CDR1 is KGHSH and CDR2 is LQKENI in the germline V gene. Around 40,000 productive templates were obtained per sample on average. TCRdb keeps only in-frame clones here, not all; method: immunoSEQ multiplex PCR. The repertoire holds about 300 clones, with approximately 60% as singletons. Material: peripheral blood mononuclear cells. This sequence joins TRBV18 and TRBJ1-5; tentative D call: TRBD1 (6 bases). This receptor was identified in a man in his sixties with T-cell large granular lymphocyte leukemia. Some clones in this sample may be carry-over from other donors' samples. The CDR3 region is CASSRIGGRQPQHF. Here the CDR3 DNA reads TGTGCCAGCTCCCGCATCGGGGGGCGTCAGCCCCAGCATTTT.